The rows below give T cell receptor beta chains drawn from one sample of a study of blood T cell repertoires in COVID-19. The data were produced by immunoSEQ multiplex PCR, yet TCRdb's version contains in-frame clones alone and is incomplete. The sample records 120,000 to 150,000 clones, about 83% being singletons. Material for sequencing was PBMCs or T cells enriched from blood (not recorded which). Receptors originate from a woman in her 50s who had been exposed to COVID-19. Each CDR3 is given with its conserved first and last residue. Fields, in order: D gene, J gene, V gene, clone size, CDR3 protein, CDR3 DNA. The D gene is left open where the match is weak. Size tells how often a clone was seen (once, few, many) or the class of an expanded clone, and some rows leave it out.

d_gene: .
j_gene: TRBJ2-2
v_gene: TRBV21-1
abundance: .
CDR3aa: CASQQQLTGECTGELFF
CDR3nt: TGTGCCTCCCAGCAGCAGCTTACAGGGGAGTGCACCGGGGAGCTGTTTTTT

d_gene: .
j_gene: TRBJ1-1
v_gene: TRBV19
abundance: .
CDR3aa: CASLMNTEAFF
CDR3nt: TGTGCCAGCCTTATGAACACTGAAGCTTTCTTT

d_gene: .
j_gene: TRBJ2-5
v_gene: TRBV18
abundance: .
CDR3aa: CASSPGGVETQYF
CDR3nt: TGTGCCAGCTCTCCGGGTGGTGTAGAGACCCAGTACTTC

d_gene: TRBD2
j_gene: TRBJ2-3
v_gene: TRBV5-1
abundance: few
CDR3aa: CASSPAGGTGTDTQYF
CDR3nt: TGCGCCAGCAGTCCCGCGGGGGGGACGGGCACAGATACGCAGTATTTT

d_gene: .
j_gene: TRBJ2-7
v_gene: TRBV19
abundance: .
CDR3aa: CASTSGGSEQYF
CDR3nt: TGTGCCAGTACCTCCGGGGGATCCGAGCAGTACTTC

d_gene: TRBD1
j_gene: TRBJ2-5
v_gene: TRBV5-4
abundance: few
CDR3aa: CASSLDRGKTQYF
CDR3nt: TGTGCCAGCAGCCTAGACAGGGGGAAGACCCAGTACTTC

d_gene: .
j_gene: TRBJ2-1
v_gene: TRBV5-1
abundance: .
CDR3aa: CASSLNPGNEQFF
CDR3nt: TGCGCCAGCAGCTTGAATCCGGGGAATGAGCAGTTCTTC

d_gene: .
j_gene: TRBJ2-1
v_gene: TRBV5-6
abundance: .
CDR3aa: CASSLVQVVVNEQFF
CDR3nt: TGTGCCAGCAGCTTGGTTCAGGTCGTGGTCAATGAGCAGTTCTTC

d_gene: TRBD2
j_gene: TRBJ2-7
v_gene: TRBV10-3
abundance: .
CDR3aa: CATSFRASGDYEQYF
CDR3nt: TGTGCTACATCCTTCAGGGCTAGCGGGGACTACGAGCAGTACTTC

d_gene: TRBD1
j_gene: TRBJ2-1
v_gene: TRBV6-2/TRBV6-3
abundance: .
CDR3aa: CASSGTGGYNEQFF
CDR3nt: TGTGCCAGCAGCGGGACAGGGGGCTACAATGAGCAGTTCTTC

d_gene: .
j_gene: TRBJ2-5
v_gene: TRBV6-2/TRBV6-3
abundance: .
CDR3aa: CASSYGTRSTEETQYF
CDR3nt: TGTGCCAGCAGTTACGGGACACGCTCCACCGAAGAGACCCAGTACTTC

d_gene: .
j_gene: TRBJ2-2
v_gene: TRBV2
abundance: .
CDR3aa: CATQDGQLNTGELFF
CDR3nt: TGTGCCACACAAGATGGGCAGTTGAACACCGGGGAGCTGTTTTTT

d_gene: TRBD1
j_gene: TRBJ1-6
v_gene: TRBV11-2
abundance: .
CDR3aa: CASSSRTGSNSPLHF
CDR3nt: TGTGCCAGCAGCTCACGGACAGGGTCGAATTCACCCCTCCACTTT

d_gene: TRBD1
j_gene: TRBJ1-1
v_gene: TRBV10-1
abundance: .
CDR3aa: CASRPGTGQNTEAFF
CDR3nt: TGCGCCAGCAGGCCGGGGACAGGGCAGAACACTGAAGCTTTCTTT

d_gene: .
j_gene: TRBJ2-1
v_gene: TRBV4-3
abundance: .
CDR3aa: CASSQEREVKQFF
CDR3nt: TGCGCCAGCAGCCAAGAGCGGGAAGTTAAGCAGTTCTTC

d_gene: TRBD2
j_gene: TRBJ2-7
v_gene: TRBV7-6
abundance: .
CDR3aa: CASSSAPDGGGVSYEQYF
CDR3nt: TGTGCCAGCAGCTCCGCTCCAGACGGCGGGGGGGTATCCTACGAGCAGTACTTC

d_gene: TRBD1
j_gene: TRBJ2-1
v_gene: TRBV7-9
abundance: .
CDR3aa: CASRGRGTGGREQFF
CDR3nt: TGTGCCAGCAGGGGAAGGGGGACAGGGGGCCGGGAGCAGTTCTTC

d_gene: .
j_gene: TRBJ1-2
v_gene: TRBV18
abundance: .
CDR3aa: CAGGLLPSYGYTF
CDR3nt: TGTGCCGGTGGACTGCTTCCCTCCTATGGCTACACCTTC

d_gene: .
j_gene: TRBJ2-7
v_gene: TRBV27
abundance: .
CDR3aa: CASSLGLRNEQYF
CDR3nt: TGTGCCAGCAGTTTAGGGCTCCGAAACGAGCAGTACTTC

d_gene: .
j_gene: TRBJ2-4
v_gene: TRBV11-2
abundance: few
CDR3aa: CASSLDSERLAKNIQYF
CDR3nt: TGTGCCAGCAGCTTAGATTCAGAAAGACTAGCCAAAAACATTCAGTACTTC

d_gene: .
j_gene: TRBJ2-2
v_gene: TRBV19
abundance: .
CDR3aa: CASSLGRFNTGELFF
CDR3nt: TGTGCCAGTAGCCTGGGGAGGTTCAACACCGGGGAGCTGTTTTTT